What follows are 21 T cell receptor beta chains derived from one specimen sequenced in a study of OX40 agonist ivuxolimab in advanced cancers. Assay used: immunoSEQ multiplex PCR; TCRdb lists only in-frame clones, some missing. The sample carries fewer than 85,000 clones, approximately 86% recorded once. Material: CD4+ or CD8+ T cells sorted from blood, obtained in a trial of the OX40 agonist ivuxolimab. All receptors come from an adult with an advanced solid tumor such as melanoma, head and neck, liver or kidney cancer.

The chain carries TRBV27 and TRBJ2-6, with D hard to call. V shed 0 bases and J shed 0 bases, with 24 bases lying between them. The CDR3 is made up of 22 amino acids. CDR1 and CDR2 (germline): MNHEY, SMNVEV (reference sequence). CDR3 bases: TGTGCCAGCAGTTTATCGATCGTGGGAAGATCGGCGCTGCGCTCTGGGGCCAACGTCCTGACTTTC. Protein product: CASSLSIVGRSALRSGANVLTF.

The V and J genes are TRBV2 and TRBJ1-6; no clear D. V was shortened by 5 bases and J by 9 bases, with 8 bases between the two germline ends. Germline CDR1 reads SNHLY; CDR2 reads FYNNEI. CDR3 size: 12 residues. The CDR3 nucleotides read TGTGCCAGCAGTCCCAGGACTTCACCCCTCCACTTT. It translates to CASSPRTSPLHF.

The chain is built from TRBV28 and TRBJ1-1, with D tentatively TRBD1 (6 bases). CDR1 and CDR2 from the germline V gene are MDHEN and SYDVKM. This CDR3 has 13 residues. The V end was cut by 5 bases, the J end by 12 bases, with 19 bases between. The CDR3 DNA reads as TGTGCCAGCAGTCCCCTCACAACAGGGTTGCCTTTCTTT. Amino acid sequence: CASSPLTTGLPFF.

The genes are TRBV7-9 and TRBJ2-5; D could derive from TRBD1 or TRBD2 (6 bases each). The DNA end is more similar to TRBJ2-7, so the J call may be wrong. The germline CDR1 and CDR2 sequences are SEHNR and FQNEAQ (reference sequence). The length of the CDR3 is 15 residues. This CDR3 reads CASSQLGGISYEQYF. The DNA of the CDR3 is TGTGCCAGCAGCCAGCTAGGGGGGATATCCTACGAGCAGTACTTC.

V gene TRBV19 combines with J gene TRBJ1-5; the match to TRBD1 covers 7 bases. V shed 6 bases, J shed 4 bases, and the junction held 6 bases outside the gene matches. Germline assignment: CDR1 LNHDA and CDR2 SQIVND (reference sequence). The CDR3 consists of 14 residues. CDR3 DNA: TGTGCCAGTAGGCAGGGGGGTGGTAATCAGCCCCAGCATTTT. It codes for CASRQGGGNQPQHF.

V gene TRBV5-5 combines with J gene TRBJ2-3; D possibly uses TRBD1 or TRBD2 (5 bases each). Germline-derived CDR1 and CDR2 are SGHKS and YYEKEE (reference sequence). CDR3 size: 14 residues. V was pared by 0 bases and J by 9 bases, with 14 bases between. The CDR3 region is CASSLGGYRDTQYF. CDR3 coding DNA: TGTGCCAGCAGCTTGGGGGGTTACCGGGACACGCAGTATTTT.

V is TRBV5-1 and J is TRBJ1-5; D gene ambiguous. The CDR3 extends over 16 amino acids. From germline, CDR1 is SGHRS and CDR2 YFSETQ. V was shortened by 0 bases and J by 7 bases, with 17 bases between the two germline ends. The CDR3: CASSLAPGGSGQPQHF. CDR3 coding DNA: TGCGCCAGCAGCTTGGCCCCGGGTGGCAGTGGACAGCCCCAGCATTTT.

The chain recombines TRBV4-1 with TRBJ2-7; 11 nucleotides align to TRBD1. Per germline, CDR1 MGHRA and CDR2 YSYEKL. Trimming at V came to 3 bases and at J to 4 bases, leaving 2 bases not matched to a gene. The CDR3 consists of 14 residues. CDR3 nucleotides: TGCGCCAGCAGCCATGGACAGGGGGCTTACGAGCAGTACTTC. Amino acids: CASSHGQGAYEQYF.

The V call is TRBV7-3, the J call TRBJ1-5; 7 bases are a match to TRBD1. CDR3 length equals 13 residues. CDR1 and CDR2 from the germline V gene are SGHTA and FQGTGA. The junction had 1 base not matched to a gene; V was cut back by 2 bases and J by 6 bases. The CDR3 loop reads CASSLQGGQPQHF. In DNA form, the CDR3 reads TGTGCCAGCAGCTTACAGGGGGGTCAGCCCCAGCATTTT.

This sequence joins TRBV19 and TRBJ1-5; D is perhaps TRBD1 (5 bases). This CDR3 region has 14 residues. Germline-derived CDR1 and CDR2 are LNHDA and SQIVND (reference sequence). The ends were cut back, 1 base at V and 4 bases at J, with 8 bases in the middle. In DNA form, the CDR3 reads TGTGCCAGTAGTATAGGCAGGGAGAATCAGCCCCAGCATTTT. This translates into CASSIGRENQPQHF.

The J gene is TRBJ2-1, the V gene TRBV18, with 12 bases that match TRBD2. From germline, CDR1 is KGHSH and CDR2 LQKENI. The CDR3 consists of 20 residues. J was trimmed by 0 bases and V by 0 bases; bases with no gene match: 9. The CDR3 DNA reads as TGTGCCAGCTCACCACCCTTAGGGACTAGCGGGTTTGGCTCCTACAATGAGCAGTTCTTC. Its protein product is CASSPPLGTSGFGSYNEQFF.

The chain employs TRBV11-2 and TRBJ2-3; the D is unclear. This CDR3 is built from 17 residues. V lost 5 bases and J lost 0, with 18 bases in between. The germline gives CDR1 SGHAT, CDR2 FQNNGV. CDR3 nucleotide sequence: TGTGCCAGCAGCCAAACCCCCTATAGGGCCAGCACAGATACGCAGTATTTT. Amino acids: CASSQTPYRASTDTQYF. The whole variable domain, filled in from reference TRBV11-2 and TRBJ2-3, reads EAGVAQSPRYKIIEKRQSVAFWCNPISGHATLYWYQQILGQGPKLLIQFQNNGVVDDSQLPKDRFSAERLKGVDSTLKIQPAKLEDSAVYLCASSQTPYRASTDTQYFGPGTRLTVL.

The chain recombines TRBV10-3 with TRBJ2-1, with 8 bases aligning to TRBD2. The CDR3 contains 14 residues. Germline assignment: CDR1 ENHRY and CDR2 SYGVKD. The junction had 10 bases not matched to a gene; V was cut back by 6 bases and J by 9 bases. The CDR3, as DNA: TGTGCCATCAGGTGGCGGGAGGAAGACGGTGAGCAGTTCTTC. Protein sequence: CAIRWREEDGEQFF.

This chain connects TRBV5-1 to TRBJ1-4, with 9 bases identical to TRBD1. The CDR3 is 15 amino acids. Germline V CDR1 and CDR2: SGHRS, YFSETQ. J gave up 4 bases and V 4 bases, and 5 bases lay outside the gene matches. In DNA form, the CDR3 reads TGCGCCAGCAGCGTGATGGGACAGGGTAATGAAAAACTGTTTTTT. It is translated as CASSVMGQGNEKLFF.

V is TRBV5-4 and J is TRBJ2-5; D not certain. CDR3 size: 11 residues. Between the trimmed V and J ends, which lost 7 bases and 0 bases, there was a span of 4 bases. CDR1 and CDR2 (germline): SGHNT, YYREEE (reference sequence). CDR3 sequence (DNA): TGTGCCAGCGGCCACCAAGAGACCCAGTACTTC. Amino acids: CASGHQETQYF.

The CDR3 sequence: CASRQLPGGMRGNTIYF. DNA of the CDR3: TGCGCCAGCAGACAGTTGCCGGGGGGGATGAGGGGAAACACCATATATTTT. The chain joins TRBV4-1 to TRBJ1-3, with a weak D call TRBD1 (5 bases). The CDR3 has 17 amino acids. Germline assignment: CDR1 MGHRA and CDR2 YSYEKL. V lost 6 bases, J lost 4 bases, and 22 bases lay in between.

Sample share makes this clone medium-sized. V is TRBV4-1 and J is TRBJ2-1; D not certain. Deletions cut 0 bases from V and 0 bases from J, with 12 bases between. CDR1 MGHRA and CDR2 YSYEKL come from the germline V gene. The CDR3 consists of 17 residues. For the CDR3, the DNA is TGCGCCAGCAGCCAAGAGTCGGGCCCCAGCTCCTACAATGAGCAGTTCTTC. It is translated as CASSQESGPSSYNEQFF.

V usage is TRBV6-5 and J usage is TRBJ1-2, with D perhaps matching TRBD1 (5 bases). CDR1 is MNHEY, CDR2 SVGAGI, per germline. The CDR3 sequence is 12 residues long. V lost 5 bases and J 4 bases, leaving 8 bases between the germline ends. Written as DNA, the CDR3 is TGTGCCAGCAGTCCAGGGATCTATGGCTACACCTTC. It codes for CASSPGIYGYTF.

This sequence joins TRBV4-3 and TRBJ1-5, with D perhaps matching TRBD1 (6 bases). This CDR3 is built from 15 residues. Trimming took off 0 bases at V and 4 bases at J, with 10 bases between the two ends. Germline V lookup: CDR1 LGHNA, CDR2 YSLEER. The DNA for the CDR3 is TGCGCCAGCAGCCAAGAATTACAGGGTAATCAGCCCCAGCATTTT. Protein: CASSQELQGNQPQHF.

The CDR3: CASSLRDRPYEQYF. CDR3 nucleotide sequence: TGTGCCAGCAGCTTACGGGACAGACCTTACGAGCAGTACTTC. The rearrangement links TRBV11-1 to TRBJ2-7; 7 nucleotides align to TRBD1. V gave up 2 bases and J gave up 4 bases; unmatched junction bases: 5. The germline V gene encodes CDR1 SGHAT and CDR2 FQDESV (reference sequence). There are 14 residues in the CDR3. Filled out from reference TRBV11-1 and TRBJ2-7, the complete variable domain reads EAEVAQSPRYKITEKSQAVAFWCDPISGHATLYWYRQILGQGPELLVQFQDESVVDDSQLPKDRFSAERLKGVDSTLKIQPAELGDSAMYLCASSLRDRPYEQYFGPGTRLTVT.

The chain carries TRBV5-6 and TRBJ1-1, with 7 nucleotides matching TRBD1. The CDR3 length is 15 residues. V trimming: 7 bases; J trimming: 4 bases; junction bases outside the gene matches: 13. In germline, CDR1 is SGHDT, CDR2 YYEEEE. The CDR3 DNA reads TGTGCCAGCCGTACGACAGGGTTCATGAGCACTGAAGCTTTCTTT. Its translation: CASRTTGFMSTEAFF.